These T cell receptor beta chains were read from a single sample in a study of PD-L1 blockade in urothelial cancer. Measured with immunoSEQ multiplex PCR; TCRdb has only the in-frame clones, and not every one. The repertoire holds 45,000 to 60,000 clones, approximately 78% seen once, with roughly 1.7% in the top ten. Sample: PBMCs, taken around atezolizumab (anti-PD-L1) treatment. The receptors here all came from a man in his fifties with urothelial cancer. The CDR3 runs from the conserved cysteine through the conserved F or W. Fields, in order: J gene, V gene, D gene, CDR3 DNA, CDR3 protein. D genes are given only for firm matches.

J gene: TRBJ2-1; V gene: TRBV5-1; D gene: TRBD2; CDR3 DNA: TGCGCCAGCAGCTTGGGCGGGAGCTCCTACAATGAGCAGTTCTTC; CDR3 protein: CASSLGGSSYNEQFF
J gene: TRBJ2-2; V gene: TRBV7-6; D gene: TRBD2; CDR3 DNA: TGTGCCAGCAGCTTAGGACTAGCGGGAGACACCGGGGAGCTGTTTTTT; CDR3 protein: CASSLGLAGDTGELFF
J gene: TRBJ2-3; V gene: TRBV11-3; D gene: -; CDR3 DNA: TGTGCCAGCAGCTTGGGCAGGGGTAGTGGTACGCAGTATTTT; CDR3 protein: CASSLGRGSGTQYF
J gene: TRBJ2-5; V gene: TRBV5-1; D gene: -; CDR3 DNA: TGCGCCAGCAGCTCACCCCAGGGGGGAGAGACCCAGTACTTC; CDR3 protein: CASSSPQGGETQYF
J gene: TRBJ2-2; V gene: TRBV5-1; D gene: TRBD2; CDR3 DNA: TGCGCCAGCAGCTCGGGACTAGCGGGAGCGAACACCGGGGAGCTGTTTTTT; CDR3 protein: CASSSGLAGANTGELFF
J gene: TRBJ2-7; V gene: TRBV11-2; D gene: -; CDR3 DNA: TGTGCCAGCAGCTTCCGACTAGAGATCTCCTACGAGCAGTACTTC; CDR3 protein: CASSFRLEISYEQYF
J gene: TRBJ2-7; V gene: TRBV6-5; D gene: -; CDR3 DNA: TGTGCCAGCAGTGGGCAGGGGAAGAACGAGCAGTACTTC; CDR3 protein: CASSGQGKNEQYF
J gene: TRBJ2-5; V gene: TRBV5-4; D gene: TRBD1; CDR3 DNA: TGTGCCAGCAGCTTCGGGACAGCAACAGAGACCCAGTACTTC; CDR3 protein: CASSFGTATETQYF
J gene: TRBJ2-1; V gene: TRBV7-9; D gene: TRBD2; CDR3 DNA: TGTGCCAGCAGCCACGGACTAGCGGGACAAGAGCAGTTCTTC; CDR3 protein: CASSHGLAGQEQFF
J gene: TRBJ2-1; V gene: TRBV5-1; D gene: -; CDR3 DNA: TGCGCCAGCAGATTCCCAGGGGACAATGAGCAGTTCTTC; CDR3 protein: CASRFPGDNEQFF